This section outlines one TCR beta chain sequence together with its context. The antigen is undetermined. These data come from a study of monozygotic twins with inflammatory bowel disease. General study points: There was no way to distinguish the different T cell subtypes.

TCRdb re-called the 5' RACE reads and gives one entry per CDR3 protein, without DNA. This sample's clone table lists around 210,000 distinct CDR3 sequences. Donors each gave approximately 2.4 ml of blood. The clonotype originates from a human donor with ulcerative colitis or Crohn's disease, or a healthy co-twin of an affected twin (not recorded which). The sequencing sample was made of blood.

CDR3: CASSTRQAYEQYF. This rearrangement joins TRBV27 to TRBJ2-7; TCRdb names TRBD1, which stays unverified in the absence of DNA. The CDR3 runs to 13 residues. CDR1 MNHEY and CDR2 SMNVEV come from the germline V gene (reference sequence).